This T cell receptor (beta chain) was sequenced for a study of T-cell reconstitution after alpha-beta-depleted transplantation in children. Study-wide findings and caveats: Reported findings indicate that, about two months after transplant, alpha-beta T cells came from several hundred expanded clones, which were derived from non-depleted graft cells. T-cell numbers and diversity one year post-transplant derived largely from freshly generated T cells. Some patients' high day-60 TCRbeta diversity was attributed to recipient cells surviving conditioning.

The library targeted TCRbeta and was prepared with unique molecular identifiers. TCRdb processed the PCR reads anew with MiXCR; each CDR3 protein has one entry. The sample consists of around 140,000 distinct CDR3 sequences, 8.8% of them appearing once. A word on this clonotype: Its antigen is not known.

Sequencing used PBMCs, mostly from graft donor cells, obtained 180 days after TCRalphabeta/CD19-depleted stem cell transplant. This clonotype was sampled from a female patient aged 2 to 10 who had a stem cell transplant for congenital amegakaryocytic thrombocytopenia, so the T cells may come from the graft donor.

Here the CDR3 DNA reads TGCAGCGTTGAAAAATTGGGACTAGCGGGAGGGAATGAGCAGTTCTTC. Its protein is CSVEKLGLAGGNEQFF. The chain couples TRBV29-1 to TRBJ2-1; 16 bases map to TRBD2. V lost 2 bases, J lost 7 bases, and 5 bases stayed unmatched. In germline, CDR1 is SQVTM, CDR2 ANQGSEA. The CDR3 sequence is 16 residues long.